This paragraph covers one TCR beta chain sequence. This sample is part of a study of blood T cell repertoires in COVID-19. On the study more broadly: COVID-19 samples collected from the United States, Italy and Spain covered acute and convalescent phases. Sources were T cells, B-cell-depleted T cells, or PBMCs; the material itself was cDNA or gDNA.

Original methodology: Reference gene primer amplification gave nucleated cell count estimates. Clones were read by immunoSEQ multiplex PCR, and TCRdb kept only the in-frame ones, dropping some. That table is the source of V, J and clone size, and D and trimming were worked out from the DNA. Here the sample spans about 160,000 clones, about 83% being singletons. Germline lookup yields CDR1 LGHDT and CDR2 YNNKEL (reference sequence). The CDR3 runs to 16 residues. Trimming took off 4 bases at V and 0 bases at J, with 13 bases between the two ends. Seattle enrolled patients during active infection and tracked them longitudinally.

The genes are TRBV3-1 (or the pseudogene TRBV3-2) and TRBJ1-3, with D unclear. This sequence was found in a woman aged 70-85 years with COVID-19, enrolled during active disease. The sample was peripheral blood. The CDR3 reads CASSRRSGASGNTIYF. As DNA, the CDR3 is TGTGCCAGCAGCCGGCGTAGCGGTGCCTCTGGAAACACCATATATTTT.